Given below is one T cell receptor (beta chain) in context. Its matching antigen is unknown. Trimming left V 6 bases short and J 5 bases short, with 16 bases between. CDR1 is ENHRY, CDR2 SYGVKD, per germline. There are 15 residues in the CDR3. Libraries were prepared by immunoSEQ multiplex PCR; TCRdb keeps only in-frame clonotypes and omits some of them. The data contain over 25,000 clones, roughly 78% of them singletons. The data belong to a study of T cells in narcolepsy. About the research overall: Enrolled donors included narcolepsy type 1 or type 2 patients and healthy controls. Overall study findings and caveats: Autoreactive clonotypes reportedly recurred in blood of same and different patients, not controls. Same-patient CSF and blood CD4+ T cell clonotypes included HCRT-specific and TRIB2-specific autoreactive ones.

This receptor was identified in a human donor in good health. Sequenced: memory (CD45RA-) CD4+ T cells from blood. V and J are TRBV10-3 and TRBJ2-2; a possible D gene is TRBD1 (6 bases). The CDR3 sequence: CAISPGQALTGELFF. For the CDR3, the DNA is TGTGCCATCAGCCCGGGACAAGCATTAACCGGGGAGCTGTTTTTT.